The T cell receptor beta chain described here comes from a study of cytomegalovirus exposure and HLA in healthy donors. Study results and limitations: High specificity and sensitivity for cytomegalovirus status were reported for the classifier. TCR beta chains numbering some 160 were designated cytomegalovirus-associated.

Concerning this clone: Its cognate antigen is unknown.

PCR was performed using 60 Vbeta and 13 Jbeta primers. Generated by immunoSEQ multiplex PCR, the TCRdb table keeps only in-frame clones and is missing some. The repertoire includes 140,000 to 150,000 clones, less than 9.5% of them detected once, and 1.8% sits in the top ten. The V gene's germline CDR1 is MGHRA and CDR2 YSYEKL. CDR3 size: 15 residues. The V and J ends lost 2 bases and 5 bases respectively, with 15 bases between them. The TCR sequence derives from a male donor in good health and CMV-seronegative. Input material: PBMCs. The V and J genes are TRBV4-1 and TRBJ2-5; D remains unclear. The CDR3 loop reads CASSQKSAGRETQYF. CDR3 bases: TGCGCCAGCAGCCAAAAATCAGCAGGTCGGGAGACCCAGTACTTC.